This entry is about one T cell receptor (beta chain). The data derive from a study of Graves' ophthalmopathy and Graves' hyperthyroidism. Amplification targeted the TCR beta CDR3 regions, with RNA transcripts as the source material. HTBI-primed first-round RT-PCR preceded second-round multiplex PCR. TCRdb used MiXCR to reprocess the multiplex PCR reads, holding one entry per CDR3 protein. The table has 400,000 or so distinct CDR3 sequences, 15% seen once; the top ten hold roughly 7%. V was trimmed by 3 bases and J by 3 bases, leaving 14 bases between them. This CDR3 comprises 15 residues. The sequenced sample consisted of peripheral blood. The gene calls are TRBV12-3 or TRBV12-4 and TRBJ1-2, with D possibly TRBD1 on 5 matching bases. The sequence was obtained from a woman younger than 30 with stable Graves' hyperthyroidism. CDR3 region: CASSFSPAQDYGYTF. CDR3 DNA: TGTGCCAGCAGTTTCTCCCCCGCACAGGACTATGGCTACACCTTC.